This T cell receptor (beta chain) was found in a study of blood T cell repertoires in COVID-19 (dated by TCRdb to the early 2020s). Regarding the complete study: Collaborator samples came from the United States, Italy and Spain and covered acute and convalescent phases of COVID-19. The prospective study material was composed of cDNA or gDNA derived from T cells, B-cell-depleted T cells, or PBMCs. The samples were drawn from the first 160 participants of the ongoing ImmuneRACE study and from 950 to 1,500 subjects provided by 6 global collaborators. The repertoires were made available in a free public database intended to serve as a resource for research on the immune response to SARS-CoV-2. A de-identified subject ID, COVID-19 status, age in years and sex were almost always included in the sample metadata. Subjects who had been exposed to COVID-19, were actively infected with it, or had recovered from it provided the deeply sampled blood TCRbeta repertoires that made up the dataset. Where available, HLA class I and class II types were taken from metadata supplied by the sample provider and were not determined by assay-based typing.

Samples from volunteer blood donors who had recovered from COVID-19 were contributed by a second Seattle source. The collaborating institutions used their own protocols to collect whole blood in K2EDTA tubes. For TCRbeta analysis, collaborators shipped samples in one of three forms: frozen whole blood, isolated PBMCs, or DNA extracted from either of those sample types. CDR3 length: 15 amino acids, cysteine to phenylalanine. Of all the DNA, just the CDR3 is kept, 45 bases in frame from base 1. The germline V gene (reference sequence) specifies GTSNPN as CDR1 and SVGIG as CDR2. Trimming at the junction amounts to 2 bases on V and 5 bases on J, and the germline ends lie 18 bases apart. The immunoSEQ Assay, a bias-controlled multiplex PCR, was used to amplify TCRbeta CDR3 regions from genomic DNA. The authors' pipeline ran thus. The number of nucleated cells in each sample was estimated by amplification of reference gene primers within the assay. Sequence reads were collapsed and filtered to measure the absolute abundance of every unique TCRbeta CDR3 rearrangement. For each sample, productive Simpson clonality was calculated as the square root of Simpson's diversity index over productive rearrangements. This is the immuneACCESS table as TCRdb keeps it, with only in-frame sequences that have V and J called. A part of the clones is gone; compared with another copy, unresolved V genes explain less than half, and the rest is unexplained. The D gene and trimming were derived from the DNA, and the V and J assignments and clone size from that table. Recorded for this sample are roughly 350,000 clones; approximately 90% of them occurred a single time. Jointly, the top ten make up more than 3% of the sample.

A note on this clone: It lacks a known antigen. The sample holds no much larger clone one base away, and base qualities are not on file.

On the study overall, not on this receptor specifically: The quantity of clinical and demographic metadata differed by source and by participant and was supplied without curation.

The chain couples TRBV30 to TRBJ2-5; 5 matching bases give a weak D call of TRBD1. This receptor was taken from a woman in her late teens or twenties who had recovered from COVID-19. Specimen: peripheral blood. The nucleotides read TGTGCCTGGAGTAGAGGTAGGGGCGCGTTTGAGACCCAGTACTTC. Its protein product is CAWSRGRGAFETQYF.